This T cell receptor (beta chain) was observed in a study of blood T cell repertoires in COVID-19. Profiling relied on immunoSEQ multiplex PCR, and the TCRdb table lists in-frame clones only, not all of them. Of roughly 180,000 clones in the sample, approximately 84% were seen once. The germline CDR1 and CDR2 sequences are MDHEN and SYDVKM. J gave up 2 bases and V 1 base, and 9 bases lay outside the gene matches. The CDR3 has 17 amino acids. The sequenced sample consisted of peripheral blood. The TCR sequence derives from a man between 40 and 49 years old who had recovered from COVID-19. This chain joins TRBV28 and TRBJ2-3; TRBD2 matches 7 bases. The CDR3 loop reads CASSLLGTTSFTDTQYF. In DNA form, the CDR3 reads TGTGCCAGCAGTTTATTAGGGACTACCTCCTTCACAGATACGCAGTATTTT. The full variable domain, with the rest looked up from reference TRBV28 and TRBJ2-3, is DVKVTQSSRYLVKRTGEKVFLECVQDMDHENMFWYRQDPGLGLRLIYFSYDVKMKEKGDIPEGYSVSREKKERFSLILESASTNQTSMYLCASSLLGTTSFTDTQYFGPGTRLTVL.